This TCR beta chain was recorded in a study of cytomegalovirus exposure and HLA in healthy donors. In the study overall: A later analysis reported the same platform for the 100 to 150 validation repertoires and the roughly 700 first-cohort repertoires. Findings of the study overall: TCR beta chains numbering about 160 were designated cytomegalovirus-associated.

About this clone: Its antigen is undetermined.

V was pared by 10 bases and J by 3 bases, with 7 bases of the junction left unmatched. The CDR3 covers 13 residues. Germline CDR1 is MDHEN and CDR2 is SYDVKM. Assay: immunoSEQ multiplex PCR; the TCRdb copy retains only in-frame clones and omits some. Of fewer than 200,000 clones in the sample, roughly nine tenths were seen once. The chain combines TRBV28 with TRBJ1-1; 8 positions match TRBD1. The sample was PBMCs. This clonotype was obtained from a woman in her 30s in good health and CMV-seronegative. CDR3 nucleotide sequence: TGTGCCACATGCAGGGGGCAGTACACTGAAGCTTTCTTT. Its protein is CATCRGQYTEAFF.